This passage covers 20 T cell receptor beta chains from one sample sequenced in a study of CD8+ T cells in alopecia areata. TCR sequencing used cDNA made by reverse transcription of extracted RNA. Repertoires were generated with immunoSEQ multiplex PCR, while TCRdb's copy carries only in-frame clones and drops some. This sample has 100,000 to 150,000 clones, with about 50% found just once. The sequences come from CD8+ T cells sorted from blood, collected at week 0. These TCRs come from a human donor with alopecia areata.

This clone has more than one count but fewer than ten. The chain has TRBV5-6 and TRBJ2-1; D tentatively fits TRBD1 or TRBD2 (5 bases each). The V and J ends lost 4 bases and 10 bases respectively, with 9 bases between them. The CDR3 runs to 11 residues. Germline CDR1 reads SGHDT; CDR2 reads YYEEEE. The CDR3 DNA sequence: TGTGCCAGCAGCGTGGGGGTGGAGCAGTTCTTC. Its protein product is CASSVGVEQFF.

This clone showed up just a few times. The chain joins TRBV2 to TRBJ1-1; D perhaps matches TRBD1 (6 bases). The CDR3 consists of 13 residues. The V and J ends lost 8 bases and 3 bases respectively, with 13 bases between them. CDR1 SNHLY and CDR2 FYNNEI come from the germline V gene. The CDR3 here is CASGWGRDTEAFF. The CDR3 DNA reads TGTGCCAGCGGATGGGGGCGCGACACTGAAGCTTTCTTT. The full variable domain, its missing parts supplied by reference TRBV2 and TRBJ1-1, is EPEVTQTPSHQVTQMGQEVILRCVPISNHLYFYWYRQILGQKVEFLVSFYNNEISEKSEIFDDQFSVERPDGSNFTLKIRSTKLEDSAMYFCASGWGRDTEAFFGQGTRLTVV.

The CDR3 loop reads CASSRYKGTDTQYF. For the CDR3, the DNA is TGTGCCAGCAGCCGGTACAAAGGCACAGATACGCAGTATTTT. The V and J genes are TRBV7-9 and TRBJ2-3; D is unresolved. Germline-derived CDR1 and CDR2 are SEHNR and FQNEAQ (reference sequence). V lost 5 bases and J lost 1, with 10 bases in between. The CDR3 runs to 14 residues.

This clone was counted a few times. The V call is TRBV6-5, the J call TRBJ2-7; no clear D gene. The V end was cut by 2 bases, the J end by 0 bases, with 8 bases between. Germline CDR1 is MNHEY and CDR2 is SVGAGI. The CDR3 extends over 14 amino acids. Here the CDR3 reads CASSYGQLSYEQYF. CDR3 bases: TGTGCCAGCAGTTACGGGCAGCTCTCCTACGAGCAGTACTTC.

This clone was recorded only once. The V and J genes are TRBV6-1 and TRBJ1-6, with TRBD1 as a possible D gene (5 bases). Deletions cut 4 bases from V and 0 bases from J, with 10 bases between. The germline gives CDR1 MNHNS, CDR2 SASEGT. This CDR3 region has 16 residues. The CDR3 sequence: CASSVTGSSYNSPLHF. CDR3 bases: TGTGCCAGCAGTGTAACAGGCAGCTCCTATAATTCACCCCTCCACTTT.

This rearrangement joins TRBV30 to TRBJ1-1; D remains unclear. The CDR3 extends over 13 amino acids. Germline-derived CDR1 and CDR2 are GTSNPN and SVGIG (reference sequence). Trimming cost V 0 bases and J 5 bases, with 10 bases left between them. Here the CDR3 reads CAWSVMAATEAFF. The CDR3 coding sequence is TGTGCCTGGAGTGTTATGGCAGCTACTGAAGCTTTCTTT. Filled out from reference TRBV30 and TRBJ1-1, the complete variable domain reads SQTIHQWPATLVQPVGSPLSLECTVEGTSNPNLYWYRQAAGRGLQLLFYSVGIGQISSEVPQNLSASRPQDRQFILSSKKLLLSDSGFYLCAWSVMAATEAFFGQGTRLTVV.

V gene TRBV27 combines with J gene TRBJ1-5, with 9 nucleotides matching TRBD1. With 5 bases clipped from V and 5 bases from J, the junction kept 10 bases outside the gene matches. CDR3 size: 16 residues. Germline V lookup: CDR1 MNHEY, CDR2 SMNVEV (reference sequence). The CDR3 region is CASSPLPGQGYQPQHF. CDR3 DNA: TGTGCCAGCAGTCCTCTCCCGGGACAGGGCTATCAGCCCCAGCATTTT.

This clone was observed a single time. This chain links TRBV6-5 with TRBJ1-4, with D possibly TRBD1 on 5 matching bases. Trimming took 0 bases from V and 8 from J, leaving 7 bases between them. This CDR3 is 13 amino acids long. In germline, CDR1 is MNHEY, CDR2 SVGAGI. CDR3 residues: CASSYSAGEKLFF. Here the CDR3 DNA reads TGTGCCAGCAGTTACTCGGCAGGGGAAAAACTGTTTTTT.

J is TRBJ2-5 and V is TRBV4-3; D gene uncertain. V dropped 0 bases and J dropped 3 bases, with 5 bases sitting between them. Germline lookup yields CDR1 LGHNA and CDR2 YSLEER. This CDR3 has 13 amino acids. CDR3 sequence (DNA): TGCGCCAGCAGCCAAGATGTCGAAGAGACCCAGTACTTC. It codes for CASSQDVEETQYF.

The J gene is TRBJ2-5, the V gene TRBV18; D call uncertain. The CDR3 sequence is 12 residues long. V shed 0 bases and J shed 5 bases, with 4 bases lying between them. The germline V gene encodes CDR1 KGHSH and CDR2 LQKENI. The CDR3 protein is CASSPPGETQYF. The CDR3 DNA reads TGTGCCAGCTCACCACCAGGGGAGACCCAGTACTTC.

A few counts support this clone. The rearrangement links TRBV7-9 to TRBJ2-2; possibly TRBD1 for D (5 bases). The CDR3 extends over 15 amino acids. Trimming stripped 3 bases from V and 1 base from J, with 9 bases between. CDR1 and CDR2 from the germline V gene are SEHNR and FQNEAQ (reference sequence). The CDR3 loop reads CASSFFQGNTGELFF. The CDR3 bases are TGTGCCAGCAGCTTCTTTCAGGGGAACACCGGGGAGCTGTTTTTT.

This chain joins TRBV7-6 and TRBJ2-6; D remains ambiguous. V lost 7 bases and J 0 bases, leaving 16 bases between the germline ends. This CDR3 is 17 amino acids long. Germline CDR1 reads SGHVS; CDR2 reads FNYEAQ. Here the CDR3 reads CASTPGRGLSGANVLTF. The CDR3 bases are TGTGCCAGCACCCCGGGTCGCGGCCTCTCTGGGGCCAACGTCCTGACTTTC.

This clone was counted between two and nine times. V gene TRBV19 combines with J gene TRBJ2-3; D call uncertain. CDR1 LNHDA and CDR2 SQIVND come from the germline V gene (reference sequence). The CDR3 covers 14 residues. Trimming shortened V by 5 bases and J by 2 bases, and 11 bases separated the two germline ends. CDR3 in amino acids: CASSFVGPTDTQYF. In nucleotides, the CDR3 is TGTGCCAGTAGTTTCGTAGGCCCCACAGATACGCAGTATTTT. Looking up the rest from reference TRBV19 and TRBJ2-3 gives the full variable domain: DGGITQSPKYLFRKEGQNVTLSCEQNLNHDAMYWYRQDPGQGLRLIYYSQIVNDFQKGDIAEGYSVSREKKESFPLTVTSAQKNPTAFYLCASSFVGPTDTQYFGPGTRLTVL.

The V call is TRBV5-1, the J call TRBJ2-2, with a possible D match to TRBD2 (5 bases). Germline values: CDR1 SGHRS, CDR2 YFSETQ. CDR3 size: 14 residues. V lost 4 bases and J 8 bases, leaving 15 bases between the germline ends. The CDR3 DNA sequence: TGCGCCAGCAGCCCTGGACTTGGCCCGGGGGAGCTGTTTTTT. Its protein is CASSPGLGPGELFF.

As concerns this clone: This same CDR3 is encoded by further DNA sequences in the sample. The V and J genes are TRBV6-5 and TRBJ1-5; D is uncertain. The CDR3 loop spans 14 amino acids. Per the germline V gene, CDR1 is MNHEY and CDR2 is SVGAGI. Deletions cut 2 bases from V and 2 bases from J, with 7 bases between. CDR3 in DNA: TGTGCCAGCAGTTACGGTCAGGGCAATCAGCCCCAGCATTTT. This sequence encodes CASSYGQGNQPQHF.

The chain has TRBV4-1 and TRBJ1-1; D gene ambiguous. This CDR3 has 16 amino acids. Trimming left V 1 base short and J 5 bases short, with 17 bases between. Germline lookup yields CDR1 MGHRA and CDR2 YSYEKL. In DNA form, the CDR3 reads TGCGCCAGCAGCCAAGGATCCCCAGCGGAGCGAACTGAAGCTTTCTTT. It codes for CASSQGSPAERTEAFF.

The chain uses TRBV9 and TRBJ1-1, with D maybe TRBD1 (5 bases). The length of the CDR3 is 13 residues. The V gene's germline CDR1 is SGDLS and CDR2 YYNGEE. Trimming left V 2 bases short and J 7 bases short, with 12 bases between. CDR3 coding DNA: TGTGCCAGCAGCGTCCGCAGGGTCGGTGAAGCTTTCTTT. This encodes CASSVRRVGEAFF.

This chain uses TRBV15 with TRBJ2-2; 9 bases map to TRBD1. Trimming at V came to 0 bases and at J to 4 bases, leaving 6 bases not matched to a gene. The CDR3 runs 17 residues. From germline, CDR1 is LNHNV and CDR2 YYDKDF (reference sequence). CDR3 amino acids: CATSRDLTGGRTGELFF. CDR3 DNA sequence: TGTGCCACCAGCAGAGACCTAACAGGGGGCCGCACCGGGGAGCTGTTTTTT.

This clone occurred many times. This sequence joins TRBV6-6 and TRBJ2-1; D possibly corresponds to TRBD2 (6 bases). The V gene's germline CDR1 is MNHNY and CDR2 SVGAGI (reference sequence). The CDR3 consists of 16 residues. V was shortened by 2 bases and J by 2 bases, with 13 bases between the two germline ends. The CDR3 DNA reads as TGTGCCAGCAGTTACCAAGCGGAGGGCCCCTACAATGAGCAGTTCTTC. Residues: CASSYQAEGPYNEQFF.

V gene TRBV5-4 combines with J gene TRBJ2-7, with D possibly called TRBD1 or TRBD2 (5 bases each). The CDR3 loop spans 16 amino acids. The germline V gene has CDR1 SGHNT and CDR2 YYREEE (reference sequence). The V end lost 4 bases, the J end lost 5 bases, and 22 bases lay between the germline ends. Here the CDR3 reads CASSLGGDWGSHEQYF. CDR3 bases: TGTGCCAGCAGCCTTGGGGGAGACTGGGGGTCCCACGAGCAGTACTTC.